This TCR beta chain was obtained from a study of tumor and adjacent non-tumor tissue in lung cancer. The library came from three nested PCR rounds adapted from ARM-PCR protocols. From the multiplex PCR reads, TCRdb called clonotypes with MiXCR, one entry per CDR3 protein. The sample holds roughly 81,000 distinct CDR3 sequences; 65% to 75% are singletons and the top ten take around 12%. RNA was extracted from bulk tissue without any cell sorting. The CDR3 runs to 13 residues. Deletions cut 4 bases from V and 3 bases from J, with 11 bases between. Looked up from germline, CDR1 is SGHDT and CDR2 is YYEEEE.

The chain recombines TRBV5-6 with TRBJ2-7; perhaps TRBD1 as D (6 bases). Sequenced material: lung tumor tissue. This TCR was recovered from a woman between 70 and 85 years old with non-small cell lung cancer. As DNA, the CDR3 is TGTGCCAGCAGCGAGACCAGGGGCTACGAGCAGTACTTC. The encoded protein is CASSETRGYEQYF.